This record covers a single T cell receptor beta chain. Measured with immunoSEQ multiplex PCR; TCRdb has only the in-frame clones, and not every one. The table records about 2 million clones, over 85% of them present only once. Naive CD8 populations comprised CD45RO-negative cells positively selected for CCR7, excluding terminally differentiated effector memory CD45RA+ cells. The data were obtained in a study of shared clonotypes between healthy human individuals. The ends lost 2 bases at V and 4 bases at J; junction bases unmatched: 5. The CDR3 spans 15 residues. The germline CDR1 and CDR2 sequences are MNHEY and SMNVEV (reference sequence).

This clonotype originated in a man aged 18 to 30 in good health. Sequencing was carried out using naive CD8+ T cells sorted from blood. The V gene is TRBV27, the J gene TRBJ2-1; TRBD2 matches at 7 bases. CDR3 nucleotides: TGTGCCAGCAGTTTAGCGGGAGATGGTTACAATGAGCAGTTCTTC. Translating it yields CASSLAGDGYNEQFF.